This entry describes one T cell receptor beta chain. TCRdb keeps only in-frame clones here, not all; method: immunoSEQ multiplex PCR. Here the sample spans about 160,000 clones, roughly 90% being singletons. Germline assignment: CDR1 SGHTA and CDR2 FQGNSA. Deletions cut 1 base from V and 0 bases from J, with 12 bases between. CDR3 length: 17 residues. This sample is part of a study of blood T cell repertoires in COVID-19. The TCR comes from a man aged 18 to 30 with acute or convalescent COVID-19. The rearrangement links TRBV7-2 to TRBJ1-4; D is unresolved. Sequencing was done on a sample of peripheral blood. This CDR3 is CASSLVGDYATNEKLFF. In nucleotides, the CDR3 is TGTGCCAGCAGCTTAGTCGGAGATTATGCAACTAATGAAAAACTGTTTTTT.